The source of this TCR beta chain is a study of regulatory T cells in long-lasting Graves disease. This sample's time point: newly diagnosed GD, antithyroid drugs for less than 3 months. PBMC-extracted RNA yielded the TCR library. The peripheral blood volume drawn was about 9 milliliters, and it was collected into EDTA tubes. Deletions cut 6 bases from V and 4 bases from J, with 9 bases between. The CDR3 totals 12 residues. Germline-derived CDR1 and CDR2 are SEHNR and FQNEAQ (reference sequence). Arm-PCR of CDR3 regions and iRepertoire HTBI primers were the basis on which TCR beta libraries were built. TCRdb fed the multiplex PCR reads into MiXCR, producing one record per CDR3 protein. The sample shows approximately 560,000 distinct CDR3 sequences, more than 15% of them seen only once. This clonotype was recorded many times. These data were likewise used in another study, on T cells in Graves' hyperthyroidism and ophthalmopathy. From that study: Most clonotypes expanded in the thyroid (above 0.001) were also present in blood.

This sequence was found in a man aged 18 to 35 with Graves disease. Sequences were derived from peripheral blood mononuclear cells (PBMCs), sampled at new diagnosis, from a patient treated with antithyroid drugs. The chain carries TRBV7-9 and TRBJ1-2; D not certain. The CDR3 DNA is TGTGCCAGCAGTCGATCCGGCTATGGCTACACCTTC. It specifies CASSRSGYGYTF.